The 31 T cell receptor beta chains in this list originate from one sample, sequenced in a study of shared clonotypes between healthy human individuals. The data were produced by immunoSEQ multiplex PCR, yet TCRdb's version contains in-frame clones alone and is incomplete. Of about 680,000 clones listed, about three quarters were seen once; the top ten hold roughly 2%. Sequenced input: memory CD4+ T cells sorted from blood. The subset here: CD45RA-negative fraction. The source of these receptors is a woman in her twenties or thirties in good health.

V and J are TRBV5-4 and TRBJ2-3, with TRBD2 matching 9 bases. After removal of 6 bases from V and 4 bases from J, the junction contained 12 bases not matched to a gene. This CDR3 has 16 residues. The germline V gene encodes CDR1 SGHNT and CDR2 YYREEE (reference sequence). The CDR3 is CASNSKEAGGADTQYF. CDR3 bases: TGTGCCAGCAATTCAAAGGAAGCGGGAGGTGCAGATACGCAGTATTTT. Complete variable domain (other parts from reference TRBV5-4 and TRBJ2-3): ETGVTQSPTHLIKTRGQQVTLRCSSQSGHNTVSWYQQALGQGPQFIFQYYREEENGRGNFPPRFSGLQFPNYSSELNVNALELDDSALYLCASNSKEAGGADTQYFGPGTRLTVL.

The chain couples TRBV15 to TRBJ2-1, with 12 bases identical to TRBD2. The V and J ends lost 3 bases and 9 bases, in that order; junction bases with no gene match: 9. The germline V gene encodes CDR1 LNHNV and CDR2 YYDKDF (reference sequence). The CDR3 is 16 amino acids. The CDR3 loop reads CATSSGLAGLYGEQFF. CDR3 bases: TGTGCCACCAGCAGCGGACTAGCGGGACTCTACGGTGAGCAGTTCTTC.

The chain has TRBV6-1 and TRBJ2-7; 10 bases line up with TRBD1. Trimming cost V 2 bases and J 6 bases; bases outside gene matches: 7. The CDR3 has 15 residues. Germline loops: CDR1 MNHNS, CDR2 SASEGT. CDR3 bases: TGTGCCAGCAGTGAACCTTCGGGACAGGGGACCGAGCAGTACTTC. It specifies CASSEPSGQGTEQYF.

J is TRBJ1-5 and V is TRBV10-3; no clear D. Germline V gene lookup returns CDR1 ENHRY and CDR2 SYGVKD. The CDR3 sequence is 12 residues long. Trimming removed 2 bases from V and 1 base from J, with 0 bases in between. DNA for the CDR3: TGTGCCATCAGTGAGAGCAATCAGCCCCAGCATTTT. Encoded protein: CAISESNQPQHF.

The chain combines TRBV29-1 with TRBJ1-4; 8 bases are shared with TRBD1. V lost 7 bases to trimming and J lost 4 bases; unmatched junction nucleotides: 5. The CDR3 sequence is 13 residues long. The germline CDR1 and CDR2 sequences are SQVTM and ANQGSEA. The CDR3 DNA is TGCAGCGCCCGGACAGGGTTTAATGAAAAACTGTTTTTT. It specifies CSARTGFNEKLFF.

The rearrangement links TRBV15 to TRBJ2-1, with 7 bases lining up with TRBD1. This CDR3 has 14 residues. Unmatched junction bases numbered 3, after V lost 2 bases and J lost 5 bases. CDR1 is LNHNV and CDR2 is YYDKDF in the germline V gene (reference sequence). CDR3 coding DNA: TGTGCCACCAGCAGAACGGGGACAGACAATGAGCAGTTCTTC. This encodes CATSRTGTDNEQFF.

J is TRBJ2-1 and V is TRBV7-2; D is uncertain. Germline V gene lookup returns CDR1 SGHTA and CDR2 FQGNSA. The germline V and J ends were trimmed by 7 bases and 0 bases, with 25 bases remaining between them. This CDR3 has 19 residues. The CDR3, as DNA: TGTGCCAGCACCAACACCGTATTGGGGTGGGTGGTCTCCTACAATGAGCAGTTCTTC. This codes for CASTNTVLGWVVSYNEQFF.

About this clone: Other DNA sequences within the sample encode an identical CDR3. The chain is built from TRBV19 and TRBJ2-7; 9 bases line up with TRBD1. The germline CDR1 and CDR2 sequences are LNHDA and SQIVND (reference sequence). J lost 5 bases, V lost 6 bases, and 5 bases had no gene match. This CDR3 region has 13 residues. CDR3: CASRGTGGNEQYF. For the CDR3, the DNA is TGTGCCAGTAGGGGTACAGGGGGCAACGAGCAGTACTTC.

The J gene is TRBJ2-6, the V gene TRBV5-1; 7 bases align to TRBD1. The CDR3 has 15 amino acids. Germline CDR1 and CDR2: SGHRS and YFSETQ. J lost 0 bases, V lost 3 bases, and 0 bases had no gene match. CDR3 DNA: TGCGCCAGCAGCTGGACAGGCTCTGGGGCCAACGTCCTGACTTTC. It is translated as CASSWTGSGANVLTF.

The J gene is TRBJ2-4, the V gene TRBV6-6; 8 positions match TRBD1. V dropped 7 bases and J dropped 7; count of bases not matched to a gene: 12. The CDR3 contains 15 residues. Per germline, CDR1 MNHNY and CDR2 SVGAGI (reference sequence). In DNA, the CDR3 is TGTGCCAGCAAACGACAGGGGAGAGGGGAGAACATTCAGTACTTC. This gives the protein CASKRQGRGENIQYF.

This chain joins TRBV4-2 and TRBJ2-7, with 8 nucleotides matching TRBD2. Germline CDR1 and CDR2: LGHNA and YNFKEQ. J gave up 6 bases and V 1 base, and 14 bases lay outside the gene matches. The CDR3 length is 17 residues. The CDR3 here is CASSQGGTVSGRGEQYF. The CDR3 coding sequence is TGTGCCAGCAGCCAAGGGGGGACGGTGAGCGGGAGAGGCGAGCAGTACTTC.

The CDR3 loop reads CSAEEDSNEKLFF. CDR3 nucleotide sequence: TGCAGCGCCGAGGAGGATTCCAATGAAAAACTGTTTTTT. V and J are TRBV29-1 and TRBJ1-4; unclear D gene. The ends were cut back, 7 bases at V and 5 bases at J, with 14 bases in the middle. Looked up from germline, CDR1 is SQVTM and CDR2 is ANQGSEA. The CDR3 extends over 13 amino acids.

This clone was seen a handful of times. The chain is built from TRBV7-2 and TRBJ1-2, with a tentative D call TRBD1 (6 bases). The CDR3 sequence is 12 residues long. Trimming removed 4 bases at V and 7 bases at J, with 10 bases between. Germline-derived CDR1 and CDR2 are SGHTA and FQGNSA. Here the CDR3 reads CASSYRDGGYTF. CDR3 DNA: TGTGCCAGCAGCTACAGGGATGGTGGCTACACCTTC.

The genes are TRBV19 and TRBJ2-3; the match to TRBD2 covers 9 bases. The CDR3 covers 15 residues. Germline V gene sequence: CDR1 LNHDA, CDR2 SQIVND (reference sequence). V shed 4 bases, J shed 0 bases, and the junction held 2 bases outside the gene matches. As DNA, the CDR3 is TGTGCCAGTAGTAGGCTAGCGGGAAGCACAGATACGCAGTATTTT. Its translation is CASSRLAGSTDTQYF.

This clone was observed once. The chain joins TRBV28 to TRBJ1-1; possibly TRBD1 for D (6 bases). Germline V gene sequence: CDR1 MDHEN, CDR2 SYDVKM. The CDR3 is 14 amino acids. Trimming shortened V by 6 bases and J by 0 bases, and 11 bases separated the two germline ends. The CDR3 reads CASRRGALNTEAFF. The CDR3 DNA is TGTGCCAGCAGGAGGGGGGCCCTGAACACTGAAGCTTTCTTT.

This chain joins TRBV7-8 and TRBJ2-2; D is unresolved. V dropped 1 base and J dropped 4 bases, with 7 bases sitting between them. Germline V gene lookup returns CDR1 SGHVS and CDR2 FQNEAQ. The CDR3 has 14 residues. CDR3 residues: CASSLGLVTGELFF. In nucleotides, the CDR3 is TGTGCCAGCAGCTTAGGATTAGTCACCGGGGAGCTGTTTTTT.

The chain couples TRBV5-1 to TRBJ2-7; D gene unclear. Trimming stripped 4 bases from V and 7 bases from J, with 12 bases between. The CDR3 covers 12 residues. The germline V gene encodes CDR1 SGHRS and CDR2 YFSETQ. The CDR3 is CASSVAVGEQYF. CDR3 DNA sequence: TGCGCCAGCAGCGTTGCAGTAGGGGAGCAGTACTTC.

The V gene is TRBV5-1, the J gene TRBJ2-1, with 11 bases aligning to TRBD2. The V segment lost 6 bases and the J segment 7 bases; nucleotides outside the gene matches: 6. Germline values: CDR1 SGHRS, CDR2 YFSETQ. The CDR3 runs 14 residues. This CDR3 reads CASTPGTSGNEQFF. Written as DNA, the CDR3 is TGCGCCAGCACCCCTGGGACTAGCGGAAATGAGCAGTTCTTC. Looking up the rest from reference TRBV5-1 and TRBJ2-1 gives the full variable domain: KAGVTQTPRYLIKTRGQQVTLSCSPISGHRSVSWYQQTPGQGLQFLFEYFSETQRNKGNFPGRFSGRQFSNSRSEMNVSTLELGDSALYLCASTPGTSGNEQFFGPGTRLTVL.

This sequence joins TRBV2 and TRBJ2-2; the D is unclear. Per germline, CDR1 SNHLY and CDR2 FYNNEI. The CDR3 is made up of 17 amino acids. V lost 4 bases and J lost 6, with 21 bases in between. The CDR3 DNA reads TGTGCCAGCAGTGTTGGGGTTTTCTCCGATGGGGCCGGGGAGCTGTTTTTT. It codes for CASSVGVFSDGAGELFF.

The CDR3 sequence is CASSQAGVTDTQYF. The CDR3 DNA sequence: TGTGCCAGCAGTCAAGCGGGGGTCACAGATACGCAGTATTTT. This sequence joins TRBV28 and TRBJ2-3; the match to TRBD2 covers 8 bases. CDR3 length equals 14 residues. The germline V gene has CDR1 MDHEN and CDR2 SYDVKM. V lost 5 bases and J lost 2; bases outside the gene matches: 3. Combining the CDR3 with reference TRBV28 and TRBJ2-3 gives the whole variable domain DVKVTQSSRYLVKRTGEKVFLECVQDMDHENMFWYRQDPGLGLRLIYFSYDVKMKEKGDIPEGYSVSREKKERFSLILESASTNQTSMYLCASSQAGVTDTQYFGPGTRLTVL.

The chain couples TRBV4-1 to TRBJ1-6; D is perhaps TRBD1 (5 bases). V was cut by 0 bases and J by 9 bases, with 18 bases left in between. The CDR3 contains 17 residues. Looked up from germline, CDR1 is MGHRA and CDR2 is YSYEKL. The CDR3 loop is CASSQDQGKGRASPLHF. CDR3 DNA: TGCGCCAGCAGCCAAGATCAGGGCAAGGGTCGGGCTTCACCCCTCCACTTT.

The chain has TRBV11-2 and TRBJ1-2, with D possibly being TRBD1 (6 bases). The CDR3 is 13 amino acids. Trimming removed 1 base at V and 7 bases at J, with 10 bases between. Germline CDR1 reads SGHAT; CDR2 reads FQNNGV. The CDR3 sequence: CASSLVQGLGYTF. The CDR3 nucleotides are TGTGCCAGCAGCTTAGTCCAGGGGCTTGGCTACACCTTC.

V and J are TRBV18 and TRBJ1-2; no clear D. The CDR3 contains 14 residues. In germline, CDR1 is KGHSH, CDR2 LQKENI. Trimming shortened V by 5 bases and J by 5 bases, and 15 bases separated the two germline ends. The CDR3 region has the DNA TGTGCCAGCTCAGCGGGAACAGTTAGTTATGGCTACACCTTC. The encoded protein is CASSAGTVSYGYTF.

The chain recombines TRBV25-1 with TRBJ2-1, with D unclear. The CDR3 extends over 14 amino acids. V lost 7 bases to trimming and J lost 4 bases, with 14 bases between them. CDR1 MGHDK and CDR2 SYGVNS come from the germline V gene. The DNA for the CDR3 is TGTGCCAGCATTGGGAAAGAATCTTACAATGAGCAGTTCTTC. Protein: CASIGKESYNEQFF.

This chain joins TRBV2 and TRBJ1-4, with 7 bases identical to TRBD1. After removal of 8 bases from V and 5 bases from J, the junction contained 8 bases not matched to a gene. The CDR3 has 14 residues. In germline, CDR1 is SNHLY, CDR2 FYNNEI. CDR3 residues: CASQRGDSNEKLFF. The CDR3 DNA is TGTGCCAGCCAGCGAGGGGACAGCAATGAAAAACTGTTTTTT.

This clone was observed a handful of times. V gene TRBV27 combines with J gene TRBJ2-3; 12 positions match TRBD2. CDR1 and CDR2 (germline): MNHEY, SMNVEV (reference sequence). V was pared by 4 bases and J by 2 bases, with 7 bases of the junction left unmatched. CDR3 length: 17 residues. The CDR3 DNA reads as TGTGCCAGCAGTTCAACGACTAGCGGGAGCTACACAGATACGCAGTATTTT. Protein product: CASSSTTSGSYTDTQYF.

This chain joins TRBV27 and TRBJ1-1; D possibly corresponds to TRBD1 (6 bases). The CDR3 is 18 amino acids. With 5 bases removed from V and 3 bases from J, the gap between germline ends came to 25 bases. Germline loops: CDR1 MNHEY, CDR2 SMNVEV (reference sequence). CDR3 sequence reads: CASSPLKQGGFGYTEAFF. The CDR3 DNA reads as TGTGCCAGCAGTCCACTCAAACAAGGGGGTTTCGGGTACACTGAAGCTTTCTTT.

This clone appeared once. V usage is TRBV6-1 and J usage is TRBJ1-3; D gene ambiguous. CDR1 MNHNS and CDR2 SASEGT come from the germline V gene. The CDR3 sequence is 14 residues long. V lost 6 bases and J lost 2, with 11 bases in between. The CDR3 DNA reads as TGTGCCAGCAGCCGACGGACCACTGGAAACACCATATATTTT. It is translated as CASSRRTTGNTIYF.

The chain couples TRBV5-5 to TRBJ2-7; the D is unclear. CDR1 SGHKS and CDR2 YYEKEE come from the germline V gene (reference sequence). V lost 3 bases, J lost 1 base, and 11 bases lay in between. The CDR3 spans 14 residues. CDR3: CASSSALGSYEQYF. CDR3 nucleotide sequence: TGTGCCAGCAGCTCAGCCTTGGGATCCTACGAGCAGTACTTC.

V gene TRBV19 combines with J gene TRBJ1-2; 10 bases agree with TRBD1. Germline values: CDR1 LNHDA, CDR2 SQIVND (reference sequence). This CDR3 region has 15 residues. J was trimmed by 2 bases and V by 1 base; bases with no gene match: 1. CDR3 sequence: CASSIVDRGNYGYTF. The CDR3 coding sequence is TGTGCCAGTAGTATAGTGGACAGGGGGAACTATGGCTACACCTTC. Filled out from reference TRBV19 and TRBJ1-2, the complete variable domain reads DGGITQSPKYLFRKEGQNVTLSCEQNLNHDAMYWYRQDPGQGLRLIYYSQIVNDFQKGDIAEGYSVSREKKESFPLTVTSAQKNPTAFYLCASSIVDRGNYGYTFGSGTRLTVV.

Comment on this clone: One end of the junction fails to match germline, which may point to a read error. Other DNA sequences in the sample encode the same CDR3. V gene TRBV5-1 combines with J gene TRBJ1-2, with 7 bases fitting TRBD1. The germline V gene encodes CDR1 SGHRS and CDR2 YFSETQ. CDR3 size: 15 residues. In nucleotides, the CDR3 is TGTGCCAGCAGCCTGACAGGGATCTCGTGGTATGGCTACACCTTC. It encodes CASSLTGISWYGYTF.